The clone carrying this T cell receptor (beta chain) was seen a handful of times. Per the germline V gene, CDR1 is GTSNPN and CDR2 is SVGIG (reference sequence). The CDR3 runs to 14 residues. The J segment lost 11 bases and the V segment lost 2 bases, leaving 9 bases of the junction unmatched. The data derive from a study of blood T cell repertoires in COVID-19. Study background: Samples came from the United States, Italy and Spain, spanning acute and convalescent COVID-19. PBMCs, B-cell-depleted T cells, or T cells provided the cDNA or gDNA that made up the material.

Original handling: Reference gene primer amplification gave estimated nucleated cell counts. Libraries were prepared by immunoSEQ multiplex PCR; TCRdb keeps only in-frame clonotypes and omits some of them. D and trimming were read from the DNA, whereas the V and J calls and clone size are those reported in that table. The data show around 130,000 clones, roughly 77% seen once. The material sequenced was peripheral blood. The gene calls are TRBV30 and TRBJ1-6; 7 nucleotides align to TRBD1. The TCR was taken from a man between 60 and 75 years old with active or convalescent COVID-19. CDR3 nucleotide sequence: TGTGCCTGGAGTCGGGATCTACAGGGGACACCCCTCCACTTT. Its protein is CAWSRDLQGTPLHF.